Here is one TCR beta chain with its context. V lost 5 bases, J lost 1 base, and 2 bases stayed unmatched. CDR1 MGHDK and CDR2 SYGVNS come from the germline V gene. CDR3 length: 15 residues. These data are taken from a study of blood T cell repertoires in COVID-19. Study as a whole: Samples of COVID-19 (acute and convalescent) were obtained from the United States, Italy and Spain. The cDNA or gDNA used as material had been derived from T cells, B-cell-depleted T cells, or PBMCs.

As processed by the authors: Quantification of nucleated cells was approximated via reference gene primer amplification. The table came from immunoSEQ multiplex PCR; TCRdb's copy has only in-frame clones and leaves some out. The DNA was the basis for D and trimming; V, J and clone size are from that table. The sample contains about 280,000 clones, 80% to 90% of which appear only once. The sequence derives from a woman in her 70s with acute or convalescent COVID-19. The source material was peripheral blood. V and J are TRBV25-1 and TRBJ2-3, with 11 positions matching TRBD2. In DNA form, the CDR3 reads TGTGCCAGCAGTCAACTAGCGGGGGGCACAGATACGCAGTATTTT. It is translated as CASSQLAGGTDTQYF.